Below, 28 T cell receptor beta chains from the same sample are listed, as sequenced in a study of blood T cell repertoires in COVID-19. The assay was immunoSEQ multiplex PCR, and TCRdb's table has in-frame clones only and misses some. The sample has fewer than 400,000 clones, around 90% seen once. The sample taken for sequencing was PBMCs or T cells enriched from blood (not recorded which). Every receptor here comes from a woman aged 18-35 years who had recovered from COVID-19.

V usage is TRBV5-1 and J usage is TRBJ2-1; TRBD1 matches at 9 bases. J was trimmed by 9 bases and V by 7 bases; bases with no gene match: 11. The CDR3 runs 14 residues. In germline, CDR1 is SGHRS, CDR2 YFSETQ. Written as DNA, the CDR3 is TGCGCCAGCGCTGAGACAGGGGGGCCTACTGAGCAGTTCTTC. Its protein is CASAETGGPTEQFF.

V gene TRBV5-1 combines with J gene TRBJ1-5; D might be TRBD1 (6 bases). Germline CDR1 reads SGHRS; CDR2 reads YFSETQ. The germline V and J ends were trimmed by 0 bases and 7 bases, with 8 bases remaining between them. The CDR3 has 13 amino acids. The CDR3 is CASSLGTEQPQHF. The CDR3 DNA sequence: TGCGCCAGCAGCTTGGGGACAGAACAGCCCCAGCATTTT.

The chain combines TRBV3-1 (or the pseudogene TRBV3-2) with TRBJ1-2; TRBD1 is a possible D gene (6 bases). Germline lookup yields CDR1 LGHDT and CDR2 YNNKEL (reference sequence). The CDR3 contains 15 residues. V was cut by 4 bases and J by 5 bases, with 17 bases left in between. CDR3 in amino acids: CASSPTGDAGYGYTF. In DNA form, the CDR3 reads TGTGCCAGCAGCCCGACAGGAGACGCGGGTTATGGCTACACCTTC.

This clone came up a few times. This sequence joins TRBV10-3 and TRBJ2-4; TRBD1 matches 11 bases. CDR3 length: 16 amino acids. Germline V gives CDR1 ENHRY, CDR2 SYGVKD. Germline trimming cut 8 bases from V and 1 base from J; bases unmatched to any gene: 7. As DNA, the CDR3 is TGTGCCATCCGGACAGGGGGCAATGGGGCCAAAAACATTCAGTACTTC. Translated, it gives CAIRTGGNGAKNIQYF.

V usage is TRBV10-3 and J usage is TRBJ1-5; 7 nucleotides match TRBD1. The CDR3 has 16 amino acids. V lost 0 bases, J lost 5 bases, and 7 bases stayed unmatched. Germline CDR1 and CDR2: ENHRY and SYGVKD. The CDR3 loop is CAISESTGTDDQPQHF. CDR3 sequence (DNA): TGTGCCATCAGTGAGTCCACTGGGACAGATGATCAGCCCCAGCATTTT.

This clone was recorded once. At the DNA level, this CDR3 is encoded by other sequences in the same sample as well. The gene calls are TRBV3-1 (or the pseudogene TRBV3-2) and TRBJ1-2, with a tentative D call TRBD1 (6 bases). This CDR3 is built from 15 residues. The germline V gene encodes CDR1 LGHDT and CDR2 YNNKEL (reference sequence). Trimming removed 0 bases from V and 5 bases from J, with 13 bases in between. The chain's CDR3 is CASSQDATGSYGYTF. The CDR3, as DNA: TGTGCCAGCAGCCAAGATGCAACAGGGAGTTATGGCTACACCTTC.

The chain carries TRBV25-1 and TRBJ2-2; tentative D call: TRBD1 (5 bases). Deletions cut 8 bases from V and 2 bases from J, with 12 bases between. Germline lookup yields CDR1 MGHDK and CDR2 SYGVNS. The CDR3 extends over 14 amino acids. CDR3 loop: CASRIQGNTGELFF. In DNA form, the CDR3 reads TGTGCCAGCCGAATCCAGGGAAACACCGGGGAGCTGTTTTTT.

This clone occurred once. This rearrangement joins TRBV7-2 to TRBJ2-2, with 11 positions matching TRBD2. Germline V gene data show CDR1 as SGHTA and CDR2 as FQGNSA. The CDR3 is made up of 18 amino acids. V was clipped by 1 base and J by 2 bases; unmatched bases: 6. The CDR3 loop is CASSLERLAGLNTGELFF. CDR3 DNA: TGTGCCAGCAGCTTAGAACGACTAGCGGGGCTCAACACCGGGGAGCTGTTTTTT.

The rearrangement joins TRBV7-8 to TRBJ2-1, with TRBD2 matching 7 bases. CDR3 length equals 16 residues. The junction had 8 bases not matched to a gene; V was cut back by 4 bases and J by 2 bases. The V gene's germline CDR1 is SGHVS and CDR2 FQNEAQ. The CDR3 spells CASSSSGGWPYNEQFF. CDR3 DNA: TGTGCCAGCAGCTCCTCGGGGGGTTGGCCCTACAATGAGCAGTTCTTC. Drawing the rest from reference TRBV7-8 and TRBJ2-1, the complete variable domain is GAGVSQSPRYKVAKRGQDVALRCDPISGHVSLFWYQQALGQGPEFLTYFQNEAQLDKSGLPSDRFFAERPEGSVSTLKIQRTQQEDSAVYLCASSSSGGWPYNEQFFGPGTRLTVL.

This sequence joins TRBV28 and TRBJ1-1; tentative D call: TRBD1 (6 bases). There are 15 residues in the CDR3. CDR1 and CDR2 (germline): MDHEN, SYDVKM. Trimming took off 6 bases at V and 0 bases at J, with 14 bases between the two ends. In nucleotides, the CDR3 is TGTGCCAGCAGACCACAGGGATACATGAACACTGAAGCTTTCTTT. Amino acid sequence: CASRPQGYMNTEAFF. The complete variable domain, with remaining parts taken from reference TRBV28 and TRBJ1-1, reads DVKVTQSSRYLVKRTGEKVFLECVQDMDHENMFWYRQDPGLGLRLIYFSYDVKMKEKGDIPEGYSVSREKKERFSLILESASTNQTSMYLCASRPQGYMNTEAFFGQGTRLTVV.

The sample holds one count of this clone. This chain joins TRBV7-9 and TRBJ2-2, with 12 bases matching TRBD2. This CDR3 comprises 17 residues. Germline values: CDR1 SEHNR, CDR2 FQNEAQ (reference sequence). V lost 5 bases, J lost 3 bases, and 7 bases stayed unmatched. CDR3 DNA: TGTGCCAGCAGCCCGACTAGCGGGAGAAGGGACACCGGGGAGCTGTTTTTT. Translated, it gives CASSPTSGRRDTGELFF.

V usage is TRBV28 and J usage is TRBJ1-5; TRBD1 matches at 9 bases. V gave up 5 bases and J gave up 5 bases; unmatched junction bases: 7. The length of the CDR3 is 15 residues. Germline V gene data show CDR1 as MDHEN and CDR2 as SYDVKM. The CDR3 sequence is CASSTRTGGYQPQHF. The CDR3 nucleotides are TGTGCCAGCAGTACGCGCACAGGGGGCTATCAGCCCCAGCATTTT.

The chain uses TRBV9 and TRBJ2-1, with TRBD1 as a possible D gene (5 bases). Trimming removed 1 base at V and 8 bases at J, with 19 bases between. Germline V lookup: CDR1 SGDLS, CDR2 YYNGEE. This CDR3 has 16 amino acids. CDR3 residues: CASSVNTGVGGDEQFF. The CDR3, as DNA: TGTGCCAGCAGCGTAAATACAGGAGTGGGTGGCGATGAGCAGTTCTTC.

V usage is TRBV19 and J usage is TRBJ1-2, with D perhaps matching TRBD1 (6 bases). V lost 6 bases and J 0 bases, leaving 11 bases between the germline ends. The length of the CDR3 is 14 residues. Germline V lookup: CDR1 LNHDA, CDR2 SQIVND (reference sequence). The CDR3 DNA sequence: TGTGCCAGTAGCGGACAGTATGCTAACTATGGCTACACCTTC. Translated, it gives CASSGQYANYGYTF.

V is TRBV11-1 and J is TRBJ1-2; D perhaps matches TRBD1 (5 bases). CDR3 length: 13 residues. CDR1 is SGHAT, CDR2 FQDESV, per germline (reference sequence). Trimming stripped 2 bases from V and 4 bases from J, with 8 bases between. CDR3: CASSLSGIYGYTF. The CDR3 DNA is TGTGCCAGCAGCTTATCAGGGATCTATGGCTACACCTTC.

V is TRBV15 and J is TRBJ2-7, with D possibly matching TRBD1 (8 bases). Germline CDR1 is LNHNV and CDR2 is YYDKDF (reference sequence). The CDR3 spans 13 residues. Trimming pared 7 bases from V and 6 bases from J, leaving 16 bases between. Here the CDR3 DNA reads TGTGCCACCACACAGGGGGTAGCGGGCGAGCAGTACTTC. Its protein product is CATTQGVAGEQYF.

The chain joins TRBV7-2 to TRBJ1-1; D call uncertain. The CDR3 is made up of 12 amino acids. Germline values: CDR1 SGHTA, CDR2 FQGNSA. The V end was cut by 6 bases, the J end by 7 bases, with 12 bases between. The CDR3 loop is CASSSSYIEAFF. Written as DNA, the CDR3 is TGTGCCAGCAGTTCCTCTTACATTGAAGCTTTCTTT. The full variable domain, with the rest looked up from reference TRBV7-2 and TRBJ1-1, is GAGVSQSPSNKVTEKGKDVELRCDPISGHTALYWYRQSLGQGLEFLIYFQGNSAPDKSGLPSDRFSAERTGGSVSTLTIQRTQQEDSAVYLCASSSSYIEAFFGQGTRLTVV.

The chain couples TRBV7-3 to TRBJ1-5, with D maybe TRBD1 (6 bases). V lost 5 bases to trimming and J lost 2 bases, with 13 bases between them. The length of the CDR3 is 15 residues. The germline gives CDR1 SGHTA, CDR2 FQGTGA. The CDR3 bases are TGTGCCAGCAGCCAAACAGGGCAGGGCAATCAGCCCCAGCATTTT. Amino acid sequence: CASSQTGQGNQPQHF.

The chain is built from TRBV19 and TRBJ1-4; the match to TRBD1 covers 7 bases. The V and J ends lost 6 bases and 0 bases, in that order; junction bases with no gene match: 13. Germline loops: CDR1 LNHDA, CDR2 SQIVND (reference sequence). The CDR3 length is 18 residues. For the CDR3, the DNA is TGTGCCAGTAGCGTCCGCGGGACAGTCCGAGCAACTAATGAAAAACTGTTTTTT. Protein product: CASSVRGTVRATNEKLFF.

The chain uses TRBV18 and TRBJ1-4, with 7 bases identical to TRBD1. This CDR3 spans 14 amino acids. In germline, CDR1 is KGHSH, CDR2 LQKENI. Losses at the gene ends were 3 bases for V and 5 bases for J; bases not matched to a gene: 3. The CDR3 sequence: CASSPPGGNEKLFF. CDR3 DNA sequence: TGTGCCAGCTCACCTCCAGGGGGGAATGAAAAACTGTTTTTT.

As DNA, the CDR3 is TGTGCCAGTTCTCCCGTCTGGGCCCGCCGAAACAATGAGCAGTTCTTC. Its translation is CASSPVWARRNNEQFF. The chain links TRBV19 to TRBJ2-1; D is unclear. The CDR3 totals 16 residues. V gave up 8 bases and J gave up 5 bases, with 22 bases separating them. The germline CDR1 and CDR2 sequences are LNHDA and SQIVND (reference sequence).

The V call is TRBV5-4, the J call TRBJ1-1; weak D call: TRBD1 (6 bases). The germline V gene encodes CDR1 SGHNT and CDR2 YYREEE (reference sequence). With 5 bases removed from V and 3 bases from J, the gap between germline ends came to 14 bases. CDR3 length: 14 residues. For the CDR3, the DNA is TGTGCCAGCAGTCCACAGGGAGGGGACACTGAAGCTTTCTTT. Protein: CASSPQGGDTEAFF.

The V call is TRBV3-1 (or the pseudogene TRBV3-2), the J call TRBJ2-1, with 16 bases lining up with TRBD2. This CDR3 has 20 residues. Germline loops: CDR1 LGHDT, CDR2 YNNKEL (reference sequence). Unmatched junction bases numbered 12, after V lost 2 bases and J lost 5 bases. CDR3 nucleotide sequence: TGTGCCAGCAGCCAATATTCGGGACTAGCGGGGGGGAACTGGCACAATGAGCAGTTCTTC. As protein: CASSQYSGLAGGNWHNEQFF.

This chain joins TRBV6-5 and TRBJ2-1; perhaps TRBD1 as D (6 bases). CDR3 length: 16 residues. Deletions cut 2 bases from V and 0 bases from J, with 11 bases between. Germline V lookup: CDR1 MNHEY, CDR2 SVGAGI. The CDR3: CASSYDWTASYNEQFF. CDR3 nucleotide sequence: TGTGCCAGCAGTTACGATTGGACAGCCTCCTACAATGAGCAGTTCTTC.

This chain uses TRBV29-1 with TRBJ1-2, with D possibly TRBD1 on 5 matching bases. There are 13 residues in the CDR3. Deletions cut 1 base from V and 10 bases from J, with 16 bases between. CDR1 and CDR2 (germline): SQVTM, ANQGSEA. The CDR3 DNA reads as TGCAGCGTTGAAGTCACCAGGGAAGGCCTCTACACCTTC. Amino acid sequence: CSVEVTREGLYTF.

This chain links TRBV5-6 with TRBJ2-3, with 10 bases fitting TRBD2. The CDR3 covers 16 residues. Germline-derived CDR1 and CDR2 are SGHDT and YYEEEE. V shed 0 bases, J shed 4 bases, and the junction held 5 bases outside the gene matches. The CDR3 sequence: CASSLVQRGGADTQYF. The DNA for the CDR3 is TGTGCCAGCAGCTTGGTACAGCGGGGGGGCGCAGATACGCAGTATTTT.

This chain links TRBV19 with TRBJ2-3; 12 bases match TRBD2. V was clipped by 5 bases and J by 2 bases; unmatched bases: 8. The germline CDR1 and CDR2 sequences are LNHDA and SQIVND (reference sequence). There are 17 residues in the CDR3. CDR3: CASSYGGLAGFTDTQYF. CDR3 in DNA: TGTGCCAGTAGTTATGGTGGACTAGCGGGATTCACAGATACGCAGTATTTT.

The chain employs TRBV28 and TRBJ2-7; maybe TRBD1 (7 bases). Trimming stripped 2 bases from V and 0 bases from J, with 23 bases between. Germline CDR1 reads MDHEN; CDR2 reads SYDVKM. The CDR3 extends over 19 amino acids. CDR3 DNA sequence: TGTGCCAGCAGTTTAGGGGTGGAGGGGGCGCCCCCAAGCTCCTACGAGCAGTACTTC. Its protein is CASSLGVEGAPPSSYEQYF. The variable domain in full, with the rest retrieved from reference TRBV28 and TRBJ2-7, is DVKVTQSSRYLVKRTGEKVFLECVQDMDHENMFWYRQDPGLGLRLIYFSYDVKMKEKGDIPEGYSVSREKKERFSLILESASTNQTSMYLCASSLGVEGAPPSSYEQYFGPGTRLTVT.